These 20 T cell receptor beta chains share one sample of origin, sequenced in a study of CD8+CD57+ T cells in acquired aplastic anemia. TCR beta VDJ combinations and CDR3 sequences were profiled from genomic DNA. TCRdb analysed the reads with MiXCR anew, one entry per CDR3 protein. The table lists about 160,000 distinct CDR3 sequences, approximately 51% of them singletons, with 3.2% in the top ten. CD8+CD57+ cell expansion, shown by flow cytometry, had occurred in the patients selected for sequencing. The specimen sequenced was sorted CD4+, CD8+, or CD8+CD57+ T cells (not recorded which) from PBMCs. Receptors originate from a human donor with aplastic anemia.

The J gene is TRBJ2-1, the V gene TRBV2; D is uncertain. Trimming removed 5 bases from V and 10 bases from J, with 9 bases in between. Germline V gene sequence: CDR1 SNHLY, CDR2 FYNNEI. The CDR3 sequence is 11 residues long. The CDR3 bases are TGTGCCAGCAGTCCATCAAGGGAGCAGTTCTTC. Amino acid sequence: CASSPSREQFF.

This chain links TRBV20-1 with TRBJ2-1; D ambiguous. There are 11 residues in the CDR3. Trimming took off 3 bases at V and 10 bases at J, with 10 bases between the two ends. Germline-derived CDR1 and CDR2 are DFQATT and SNEGSKA (reference sequence). The CDR3 nucleotides are TGCAGTGCTAGTAATGGCAGGGAGCAGTTCTTC. Protein: CSASNGREQFF.

This clonotype was observed at least ten times. This chain uses TRBV5-1 with TRBJ2-3; perhaps TRBD2 as D (6 bases). In germline, CDR1 is SGHRS, CDR2 YFSETQ. V was shortened by 0 bases and J by 6 bases, with 20 bases between the two germline ends. The CDR3 has 17 residues. The CDR3 DNA follows: TGCGCCAGCAGCTTGGAAGTGTTCGGGGGTTTCGGGGATACGCAGTATTTT. Translated: CASSLEVFGGFGDTQYF.

This clonotype was seen many times. This chain joins TRBV20-1 and TRBJ2-3; TRBD2 matches 11 bases. V shed 2 bases and J 5 bases; nucleotides not matched to a gene: 15. Germline V lookup: CDR1 DFQATT, CDR2 SNEGSKA (reference sequence). CDR3 length: 18 residues. CDR3 sequence: CSARRSSGGPPSGDTQYF. CDR3 sequence (DNA): TGCAGTGCTAGACGATCTAGCGGGGGGCCACCCTCGGGAGATACGCAGTATTTT.

This clonotype was counted a few times. A read error is likely, as this CDR3 ends without the conserved phenylalanine or tryptophan. The chain has TRBV20-1 and TRBJ2-5; 11 bases are a match to TRBD2. Unmatched junction bases numbered 10, after V lost 4 bases and J lost 6 bases. The CDR3 spans 15 residues. Germline CDR1 is DFQATT and CDR2 is SNEGSKA (reference sequence). This chain's CDR3 is CSAIIHSGGAQTQYL. In DNA form, the CDR3 reads TGCAGTGCTATAATCCATAGCGGGGGGGCCCAGACCCAGTACCTC.

This clonotype was counted many times. The chain links TRBV7-9 to TRBJ2-2; 8 bases agree with TRBD2. J lost 0 bases, V lost 7 bases, and 7 bases had no gene match. There are 16 residues in the CDR3. In germline, CDR1 is SEHNR, CDR2 FQNEAQ (reference sequence). Here the CDR3 DNA reads TGTGCCAGCACCCGAGCGGGGGCCTCGAACACCGGGGAGCTGTTTTTT. This gives the protein CASTRAGASNTGELFF.

This clonotype was observed at least ten times. The CDR3 here is CASSASRVNTQYF. The CDR3 nucleotides are TGTGCCAGCAGTGCTAGTAGGGTTAATACGCAGTATTTT. This chain links TRBV6-1 with TRBJ2-3; D is unresolved. From germline, CDR1 is MNHNS and CDR2 SASEGT. Trimming pared 4 bases from V and 7 bases from J, leaving 12 bases between. There are 13 residues in the CDR3.

This clonotype was observed a few times. This chain uses TRBV25-1 with TRBJ1-1, with D unclear. The CDR3 runs to 14 residues. Germline V CDR1 and CDR2: MGHDK, SYGVNS. Deletions cut 3 bases from V and 1 base from J, with 9 bases between. CDR3 sequence reads: CASSEHGWNTEAFF. In DNA form, the CDR3 reads TGTGCCAGCAGTGAGCATGGTTGGAACACTGAAGCTTTCTTT.

V is TRBV3-1 and J is TRBJ1-1; D ambiguous. The CDR3 extends over 15 amino acids. Germline assignment: CDR1 LGHDT and CDR2 YNNKEL (reference sequence). V was cut by 0 bases and J by 1 base, with 9 bases left in between. CDR3 coding DNA: TGTGCCAGCAGCCAAGACCCGATTGGGAACACTGAAGCTTTCTTT. The encoded protein is CASSQDPIGNTEAFF.

This chain joins TRBV10-3 and TRBJ2-2; D may be TRBD1 (5 bases). Germline V gene sequence: CDR1 ENHRY, CDR2 SYGVKD. The V and J ends lost 4 bases and 6 bases respectively, with 15 bases between them. The length of the CDR3 is 15 residues. In DNA, the CDR3 is TGTGCCATCAGTGGCGTAGGGGCTGGGGCCGGGGAGCTGTTTTTT. Translating it yields CAISGVGAGAGELFF.

V and J are TRBV15 and TRBJ1-1, with D hard to call. The CDR3 covers 14 residues. In germline, CDR1 is LNHNV, CDR2 YYDKDF (reference sequence). Trimming left V 0 bases short and J 1 base short, with 6 bases between. CDR3 protein: CATSREAENTEAFF. In DNA form, the CDR3 reads TGTGCCACCAGCAGAGAAGCGGAGAACACTGAAGCTTTCTTT.

At least ten counts were recorded for this clonotype. The V gene is TRBV4-3, the J gene TRBJ2-5; D gene uncertain. The CDR3 sequence is 14 residues long. Trimming left V 0 bases short and J 5 bases short, with 10 bases between. In germline, CDR1 is LGHNA, CDR2 YSLEER. CDR3 DNA sequence: TGCGCCAGCAGCCAAGAACACCCCATGGAGACCCAGTACTTC. Protein sequence: CASSQEHPMETQYF.

This clonotype occurred once. CDR3 residues: CASIDFNQPQHF. In DNA form, the CDR3 reads TGCGCCAGCATAGATTTCAATCAGCCCCAGCATTTT. This chain connects TRBV10-1 to TRBJ1-5; D unclear. The CDR3 loop spans 12 amino acids. Trimming pared 7 bases from V and 3 bases from J, leaving 7 bases between. From germline, CDR1 is WNHNN and CDR2 SYGVQD (reference sequence).

This clonotype was counted a single time. The chain joins TRBV2 to TRBJ1-2; 10 nucleotides agree with TRBD1. CDR3 size: 13 residues. With V trimmed by 5 bases and J by 7 bases, 4 bases remained unmatched. Per germline, CDR1 SNHLY and CDR2 FYNNEI. This CDR3 reads CASSSDRGLGYTF. CDR3 coding DNA: TGTGCCAGCAGTTCCGACAGGGGGCTTGGCTACACCTTC.

This clonotype appeared many times. The chain recombines TRBV4-2 with TRBJ2-6, with a weak D call TRBD2 (6 bases). The germline CDR1 and CDR2 sequences are LGHNA and YNFKEQ. The V end was cut by 0 bases, the J end by 4 bases, with 13 bases between. The CDR3 is 17 residues long. CDR3: CASSQDGGVAGANVLTF. CDR3 nucleotide sequence: TGTGCCAGCAGCCAAGATGGAGGGGTAGCCGGGGCCAACGTCCTGACTTTC.

This clonotype was observed many times. The CDR3, as DNA: TGCAGTGCTAAGGTAGCGGGCGTAGAGACCCAGTACTTC. Protein: CSAKVAGVETQYF. V gene TRBV20-1 combines with J gene TRBJ2-5, with 7 bases lining up with TRBD2. CDR1 is DFQATT and CDR2 is SNEGSKA in the germline V gene (reference sequence). V was clipped by 4 bases and J by 4 bases; unmatched bases: 6. The CDR3 runs 13 residues.

This sequence joins TRBV20-1 and TRBJ1-1; maybe TRBD1 (6 bases). CDR1 is DFQATT and CDR2 is SNEGSKA in the germline V gene (reference sequence). The CDR3 has 15 residues. Trimming stripped 6 bases from V and 3 bases from J, with 20 bases between. The CDR3 spells CSAEGVGATYTEAFF. In nucleotides, the CDR3 is TGCAGTGCGGAGGGGGTGGGGGCGACTTACACTGAAGCTTTCTTT.

This chain uses TRBV19 with TRBJ1-2, with 8 bases matching TRBD1. This CDR3 spans 13 amino acids. Germline CDR1 and CDR2: LNHDA and SQIVND (reference sequence). The trim removed 4 bases at V and 4 bases at J, leaving 2 bases unmatched. In DNA, the CDR3 is TGTGCCAGTAGTACCGGACAGGGCTATGGCTACACCTTC. This gives the protein CASSTGQGYGYTF.

The J gene is TRBJ2-3, the V gene TRBV29-1; 8 bases align to TRBD2. CDR1 and CDR2 (germline): SQVTM, ANQGSEA. V was clipped by 7 bases and J by 2 bases; unmatched bases: 8. The CDR3 has 14 amino acids. CDR3 sequence (DNA): TGCAGCGCTCGTAGCGGGGCCTTCACAGATACGCAGTATTTT. Amino acids: CSARSGAFTDTQYF.

The chain employs TRBV29-1 and TRBJ2-3; 13 positions agree with TRBD2. The CDR3 is 15 residues long. In germline, CDR1 is SQVTM, CDR2 ANQGSEA. With 5 bases clipped from V and 1 base from J, the junction kept 3 bases outside the gene matches. DNA of the CDR3: TGCAGCGTTCCAGGACTAGCGGGGGGCACAGATACGCAGTATTTT. Amino acids: CSVPGLAGGTDTQYF.